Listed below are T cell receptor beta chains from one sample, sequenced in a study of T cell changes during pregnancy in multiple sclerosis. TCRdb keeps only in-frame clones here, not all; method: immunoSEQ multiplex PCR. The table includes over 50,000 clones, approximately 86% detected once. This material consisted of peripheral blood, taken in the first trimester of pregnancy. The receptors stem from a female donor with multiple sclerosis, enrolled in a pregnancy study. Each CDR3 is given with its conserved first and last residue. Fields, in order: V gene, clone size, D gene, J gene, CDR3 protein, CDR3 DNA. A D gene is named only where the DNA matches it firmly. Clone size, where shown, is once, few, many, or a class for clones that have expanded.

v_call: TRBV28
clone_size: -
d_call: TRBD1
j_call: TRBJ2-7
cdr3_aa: CASSLWGTGLREQYF
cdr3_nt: TGTGCCAGCAGTTTATGGGGGACAGGGCTGAGGGAGCAGTACTTC

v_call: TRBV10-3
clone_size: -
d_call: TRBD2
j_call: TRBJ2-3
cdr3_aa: CAGGSGTSTDTQYF
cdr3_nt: TGTGCCGGGGGGAGCGGGACTAGCACAGATACGCAGTATTTT

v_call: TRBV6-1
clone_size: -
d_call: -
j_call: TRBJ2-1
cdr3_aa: CGIGAARNNEQFF
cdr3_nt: TGTGGCATAGGGGCAGCCCGCAACAATGAGCAGTTCTTC

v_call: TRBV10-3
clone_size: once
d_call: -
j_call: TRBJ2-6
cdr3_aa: CAIKGVGANVLTF
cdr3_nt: TGTGCCATCAAGGGGGTTGGGGCCAACGTCCTGACTTTC

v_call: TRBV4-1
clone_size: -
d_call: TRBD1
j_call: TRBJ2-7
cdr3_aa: CASSQDRGQGLYEQYF
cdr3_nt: TGCGCCAGCAGCCAAGATAGGGGACAGGGGCTCTACGAGCAGTACTTC

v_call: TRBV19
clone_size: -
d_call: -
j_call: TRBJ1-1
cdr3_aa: CASSDDRKFYTEAFF
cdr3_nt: TGTGCCAGTAGCGATGACAGGAAGTTTTACACTGAAGCTTTCTTT

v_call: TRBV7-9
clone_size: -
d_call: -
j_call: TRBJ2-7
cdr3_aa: CASSPGGYEQYF
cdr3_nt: TGTGCCAGCAGCCCCGGGGGCTACGAGCAGTACTTC

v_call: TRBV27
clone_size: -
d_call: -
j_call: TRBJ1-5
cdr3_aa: CASSLRWQGNNQPQHF
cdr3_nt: TGTGCCAGCAGTTTAAGGTGGCAGGGGAACAATCAGCCCCAGCATTTT

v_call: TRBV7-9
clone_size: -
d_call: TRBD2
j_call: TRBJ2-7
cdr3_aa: CASSFRVREDEQYF
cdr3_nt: TGTGCCAGCAGCTTCCGGGTACGGGAGGACGAGCAGTACTTC

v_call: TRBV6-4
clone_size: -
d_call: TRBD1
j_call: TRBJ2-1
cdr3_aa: CASSDGTGDYNEQFF
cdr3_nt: TGTGCCAGCAGTGACGGGACAGGGGATTACAATGAGCAGTTCTTC

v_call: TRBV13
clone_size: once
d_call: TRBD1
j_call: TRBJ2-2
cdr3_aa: CASTLGTEPNTGELFF
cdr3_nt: TGTGCCAGCACCTTGGGGACAGAACCCAACACCGGGGAGCTGTTTTTT

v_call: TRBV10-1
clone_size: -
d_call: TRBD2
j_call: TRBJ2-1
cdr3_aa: CASSEAGVRTSVFNEQFF
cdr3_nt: TGCGCCAGCAGTGAGGCTGGTGTAAGGACTAGCGTCTTCAATGAGCAGTTCTTC

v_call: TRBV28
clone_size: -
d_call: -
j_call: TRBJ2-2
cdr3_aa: CASLRRRSNTGELFF
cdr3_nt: TGTGCCAGTCTAAGGCGGCGTTCGAACACCGGGGAGCTGTTTTTT

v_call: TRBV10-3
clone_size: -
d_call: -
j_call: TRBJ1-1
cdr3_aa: CAISALDARDDTEAFF
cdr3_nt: TGTGCCATCAGTGCCCTCGATGCTCGGGATGACACTGAAGCTTTCTTT

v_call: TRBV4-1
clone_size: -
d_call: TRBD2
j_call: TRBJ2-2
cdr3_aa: CASSQVRLAGAGELFF
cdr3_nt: TGCGCCAGCAGCCAAGTTCGCCTGGCGGGGGCCGGGGAGCTGTTTTTT

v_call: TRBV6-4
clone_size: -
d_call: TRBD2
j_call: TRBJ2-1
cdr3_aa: CASSPRTSGIFNEQFF
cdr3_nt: TGTGCCAGCAGTCCACGGACTAGCGGGATTTTTAATGAGCAGTTCTTC

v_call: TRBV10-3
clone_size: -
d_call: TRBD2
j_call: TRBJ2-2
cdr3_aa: CAIRRTSGNTGELFF
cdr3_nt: TGTGCCATCAGGAGGACTAGCGGTAACACCGGGGAGCTGTTTTTT

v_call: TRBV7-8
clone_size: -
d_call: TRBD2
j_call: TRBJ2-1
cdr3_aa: CASSGSGSYNEQFF
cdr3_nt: TGTGCCAGCAGCGGTAGCGGGTCCTACAATGAGCAGTTCTTC

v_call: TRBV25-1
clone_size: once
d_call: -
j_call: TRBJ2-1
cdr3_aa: CASSERAGVDNEQFF
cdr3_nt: TGTGCCAGCAGTGAAAGGGCAGGGGTAGACAATGAGCAGTTCTTC

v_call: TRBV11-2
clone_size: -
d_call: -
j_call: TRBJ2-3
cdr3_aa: CASSLITGTPTDTQYF
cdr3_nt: TGTGCCAGCAGCTTGATAACAGGGACCCCCACAGATACGCAGTATTTT

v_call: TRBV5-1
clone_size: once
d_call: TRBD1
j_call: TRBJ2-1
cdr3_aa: CASSSSHLGQGVDEQFF
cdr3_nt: TGCGCCAGCAGCTCGAGCCATCTGGGACAGGGTGTCGATGAGCAGTTCTTC

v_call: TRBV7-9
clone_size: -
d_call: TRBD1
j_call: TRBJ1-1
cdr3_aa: CASSLAGTGYTEAFF
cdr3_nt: TGTGCCAGCAGCTTAGCGGGGACAGGCTACACTGAAGCTTTCTTT

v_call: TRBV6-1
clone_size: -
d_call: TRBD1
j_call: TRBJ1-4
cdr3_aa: CASSEPRTGGSEKLFF
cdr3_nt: TGTGCCAGCAGTGAACCCAGGACAGGGGGAAGCGAAAAACTGTTTTTT

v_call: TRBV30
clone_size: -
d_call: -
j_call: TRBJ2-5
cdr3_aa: CAWSVSQGKTQYF
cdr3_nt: TGTGCCTGGAGTGTATCGCAGGGGAAGACCCAGTACTTC

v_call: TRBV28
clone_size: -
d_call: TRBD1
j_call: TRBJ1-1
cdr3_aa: CASQGVWPEAFF
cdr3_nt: TGTGCCAGCCAGGGGGTATGGCCTGAAGCTTTCTTT

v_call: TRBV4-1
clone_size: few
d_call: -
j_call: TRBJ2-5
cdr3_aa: CATAAAFKETQYF
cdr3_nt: TGCGCCACCGCGGCTGCCTTCAAAGAGACCCAGTACTTC

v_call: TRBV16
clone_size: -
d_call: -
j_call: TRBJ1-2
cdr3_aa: CASSPGGVTYGYTF
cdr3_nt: TGTGCCAGCAGCCCGGGGGGGGTGACCTATGGCTACACCTTC

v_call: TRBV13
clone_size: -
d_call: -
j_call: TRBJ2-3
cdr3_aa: CASSGSSTDTQYF
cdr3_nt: TGTGCCAGCAGCGGCTCCTCCACAGATACGCAGTATTTT

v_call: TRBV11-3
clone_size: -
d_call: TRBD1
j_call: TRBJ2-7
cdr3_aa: CASSPTGTVGEQYF
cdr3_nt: TGTGCCAGCAGCCCAACGGGGACAGTCGGCGAGCAGTACTTC

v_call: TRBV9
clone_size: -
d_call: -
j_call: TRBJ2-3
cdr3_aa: CASSLRLGTDTQYF
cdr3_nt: TGTGCCAGCAGCCTACGACTAGGCACAGATACGCAGTATTTT

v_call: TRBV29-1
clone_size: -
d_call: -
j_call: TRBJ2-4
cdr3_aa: CSAESQGGIQYF
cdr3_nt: TGCAGCGCCGAGTCTCAGGGGGGCATTCAGTACTTC

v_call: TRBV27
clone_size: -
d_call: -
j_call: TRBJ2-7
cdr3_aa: CASSLYTGLSYEQYF
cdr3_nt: TGTGCCAGCAGTTTATACACGGGACTCTCCTACGAGCAGTACTTC

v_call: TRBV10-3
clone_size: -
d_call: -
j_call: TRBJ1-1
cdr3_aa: CAIRETRRAEAFF
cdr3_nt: TGTGCCATCAGGGAGACAAGGAGGGCTGAAGCTTTCTTT

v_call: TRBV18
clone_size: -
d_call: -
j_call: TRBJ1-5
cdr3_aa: CASSQNSQGNNQPQHF
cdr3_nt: TGTGCCAGCTCACAGAACTCTCAGGGTAACAATCAGCCCCAGCATTTT

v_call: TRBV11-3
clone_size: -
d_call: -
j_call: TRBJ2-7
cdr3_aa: CASSPGQVPGLSYEQYF
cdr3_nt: TGTGCCAGCAGCCCAGGACAAGTTCCGGGCCTCTCCTACGAGCAGTACTTC

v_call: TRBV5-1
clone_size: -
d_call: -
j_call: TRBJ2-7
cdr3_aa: CASSLGGRRVYEQYF
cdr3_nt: TGCGCCAGCAGCTTAGGGGGACGGAGAGTCTACGAGCAGTACTTC

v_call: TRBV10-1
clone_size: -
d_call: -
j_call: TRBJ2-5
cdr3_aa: CASSGPQETQYF
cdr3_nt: TGCGCCAGCAGTGGTCCTCAAGAGACCCAGTACTTC

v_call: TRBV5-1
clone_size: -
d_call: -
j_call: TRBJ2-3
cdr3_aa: CASSLTAGITDTQYF
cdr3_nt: TGCGCCAGCAGCCTCACCGCCGGGATTACAGATACGCAGTATTTT

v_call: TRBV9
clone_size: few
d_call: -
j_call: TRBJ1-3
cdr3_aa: CASSVGQALSGNTIYF
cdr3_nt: TGTGCCAGCAGCGTAGGCCAGGCGCTCTCTGGAAACACCATATATTTT

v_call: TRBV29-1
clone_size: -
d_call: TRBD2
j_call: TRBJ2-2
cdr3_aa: CSVAGLAADTGELFF
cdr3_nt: TGCAGCGTTGCAGGGCTAGCGGCGGACACCGGGGAGCTGTTTTTT

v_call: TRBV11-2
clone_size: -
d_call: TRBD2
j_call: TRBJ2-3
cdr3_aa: CASSLDPGLWDDTQYF
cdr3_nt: TGTGCCAGCAGCTTAGATCCGGGACTATGGGACGATACGCAGTATTTT

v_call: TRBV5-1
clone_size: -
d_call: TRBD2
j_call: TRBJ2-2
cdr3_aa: CASKALTGGADGELFF
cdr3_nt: TGCGCCAGCAAGGCGTTAACGGGAGGTGCGGACGGGGAGCTGTTTTTT

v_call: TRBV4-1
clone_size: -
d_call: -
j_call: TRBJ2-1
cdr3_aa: CASSQLASEVNEQFF
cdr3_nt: TGCGCCAGCAGCCAATTGGCTAGCGAGGTGAATGAGCAGTTCTTC

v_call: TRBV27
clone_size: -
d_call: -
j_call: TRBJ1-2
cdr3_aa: CASSLSGLEGYTF
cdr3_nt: TGTGCCAGCAGTTTATCGGGGCTGGAAGGCTACACCTTC

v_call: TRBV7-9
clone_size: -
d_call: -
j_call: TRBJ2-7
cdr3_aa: CASSLPESGSYRSSYEQYF
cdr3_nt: TGTGCCAGCAGCTTACCTGAATCGGGAAGCTACCGGAGCTCCTACGAGCAGTACTTC

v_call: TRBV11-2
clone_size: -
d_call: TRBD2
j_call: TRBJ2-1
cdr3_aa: CASNKLAGGPSEQFF
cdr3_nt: TGTGCCAGCAATAAGCTAGCGGGAGGGCCTAGTGAGCAGTTCTTC

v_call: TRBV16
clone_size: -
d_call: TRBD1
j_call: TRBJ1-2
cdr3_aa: CASSQLGTGHNYGYTF
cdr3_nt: TGTGCCAGCAGCCAACTTGGGACAGGGCATAACTATGGCTACACCTTC

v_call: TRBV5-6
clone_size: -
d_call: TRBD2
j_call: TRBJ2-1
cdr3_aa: CASSWWSRLAGGPTNEQFF
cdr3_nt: TGTGCCAGCAGCTGGTGGTCTCGACTAGCGGGAGGGCCTACCAATGAGCAGTTCTTC

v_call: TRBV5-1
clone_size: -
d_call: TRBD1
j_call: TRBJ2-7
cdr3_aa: CASSLKGATGEQYF
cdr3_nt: TGCGCCAGCAGCTTAAAGGGGGCGACGGGGGAGCAGTACTTC

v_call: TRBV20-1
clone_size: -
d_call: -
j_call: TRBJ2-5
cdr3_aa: CSGEGGETQYF
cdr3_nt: TGCAGTGGTGAAGGCGGGGAGACCCAGTACTTC

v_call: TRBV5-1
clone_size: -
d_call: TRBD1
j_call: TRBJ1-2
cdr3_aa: CASSLGQGVPKVDGYTF
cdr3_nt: TGCGCCAGCAGCTTGGGACAGGGGGTCCCTAAGGTGGATGGCTACACCTTC

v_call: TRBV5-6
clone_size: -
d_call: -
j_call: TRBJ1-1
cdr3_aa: CASSLIQGSEAFF
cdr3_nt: TGTGCCAGCAGCTTGATCCAGGGTTCTGAAGCTTTCTTT

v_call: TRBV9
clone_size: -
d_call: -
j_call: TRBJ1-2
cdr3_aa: CASSEGYGYTF
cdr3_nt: TGTGCCAGCAGCGAGGGGTATGGCTACACCTTC